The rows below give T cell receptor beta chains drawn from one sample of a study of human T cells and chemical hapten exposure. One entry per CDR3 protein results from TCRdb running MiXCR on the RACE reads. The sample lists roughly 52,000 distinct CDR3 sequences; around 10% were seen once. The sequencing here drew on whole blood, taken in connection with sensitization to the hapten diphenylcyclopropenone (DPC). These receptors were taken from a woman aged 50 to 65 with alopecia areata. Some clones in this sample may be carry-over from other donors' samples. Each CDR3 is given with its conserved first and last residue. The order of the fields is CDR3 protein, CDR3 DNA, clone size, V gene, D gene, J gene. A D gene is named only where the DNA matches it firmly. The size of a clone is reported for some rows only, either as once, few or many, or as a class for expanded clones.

CASKSGAATNEKLFF TGTGCCAGCAAATCAGGGGCAGCAACTAATGAAAAACTGTTTTTT many TRBV28 - TRBJ1-4
CASSLLHGSYNSPLHF TGTGCCAGCAGTTTACTGCACGGCAGCTATAATTCACCCCTCCACTTT many TRBV28 - TRBJ1-6
CASTEGLAYNEQFF TGTGCCAGCACCGAAGGACTAGCCTACAATGAGCAGTTCTTC - TRBV12-3/TRBV12-4 TRBD2 TRBJ2-1
CASSQEGDPGTDTQYF TGCGCCAGCAGCCAAGAAGGGGACCCGGGCACAGATACGCAGTATTTT - TRBV4-1 - TRBJ2-3
CASSPSTGGTDTQYF TGTGCCAGCTCACCCTCGACAGGGGGCACAGATACGCAGTATTTT - TRBV18 TRBD1 TRBJ2-3
CASSPRDRYPYEQYF TGTGCCAGCAGTCCCCGGGACAGGTATCCCTACGAGCAGTACTTC - TRBV28 TRBD1 TRBJ2-7
CASSSRADTQYF TGTGCCAGCAGTTCACGGGCAGATACGCAGTATTTT many TRBV27 - TRBJ2-3
CSVSDSTDTQYF TGCAGTGTGTCCGATAGCACAGATACGCAGTATTTT - TRBV20-1 - TRBJ2-3
CATSSDGNTQYF TGTGCCACCAGTTCGGACGGCAATACGCAGTATTTT many TRBV24-1 - TRBJ2-3
CASRFNLVAHEQYF TGTGCAAGTCGCTTCAATCTAGTTGCTCACGAGCAGTACTTC few TRBV12-2 - TRBJ2-7
CSVSDTRNYGYTF TGCAGCGTCTCCGACACCAGAAACTATGGCTACACCTTC many TRBV29-1 - TRBJ1-2
CASSPGLMQDRFF TGTGCCAGCTCACCGGGTTTAATGCAGGATCGGTTCTTC few TRBV18 - TRBJ2-1
CASSRSRVTYNSPLHF TGTGCCAGCAGCAGGAGCAGGGTCACCTATAATTCACCCCTCCACTTT many TRBV21-1 - TRBJ1-6
CASSATSPGDTQYF TGTGCCAGCAGCGCCACAAGTCCCGGGGATACGCAGTATTTT few TRBV7-2 - TRBJ2-3
CASRVRDTYTGELFF TGTGCCAGCAGAGTCCGGGACACTTACACCGGGGAGCTGTTTTTT - TRBV2 - TRBJ2-2
CSAREEAAADTQYF TGCAGCGCCCGAGAGGAGGCGGCGGCAGATACGCAGTATTTT few TRBV29-1 - TRBJ2-3
CASSSGGVGKLFF TGTGCCAGCAGCTCCGGGGGTGTCGGGAAACTGTTTTTT - TRBV7-6 - TRBJ1-4
CSVTGPAGYYGYTF TGCAGCGTTACAGGCCCGGCGGGATATTATGGCTACACCTTC - TRBV29-1 - TRBJ1-2
CASSPRQGAAYGYTF TGTGCCAGCAGCCCCAGACAGGGGGCAGCCTATGGCTACACCTTC few TRBV13 TRBD1 TRBJ1-2
CASSSVGEQFF TGCGCCAGCAGCTCCGTAGGTGAGCAGTTCTTC few TRBV5-1 - TRBJ2-1
CASLNFRGDTQYF TGTGCCAGCTTGAATTTCCGCGGGGATACGCAGTATTTT few TRBV6-2/TRBV6-3 - TRBJ2-3
CASSQDWDRNQPQHF TGCGCCAGCAGCCAAGATTGGGACAGGAATCAGCCCCAGCATTTT many TRBV4-3 TRBD1 TRBJ1-5
CASSYSPSLNTEAFF TGTGCCAGCAGTTACTCACCATCATTGAACACTGAAGCTTTCTTT - TRBV6-6 - TRBJ1-1
CASSRPGSLEYF TGTGCCAGCAGCCGCCCAGGGAGTCTCGAGTATTTT - TRBV7-8 - TRBJ2-3
CASSSTGVYPLYEQYF TGTGCCAGCAGTTCCACAGGGGTCTATCCTCTTTACGAGCAGTACTTC - TRBV12-3/TRBV12-4 TRBD1 TRBJ2-7
CAISESGANTEAFF TGTGCCATCAGTGAGTCCGGAGCGAACACTGAAGCTTTCTTT - TRBV10-3 - TRBJ1-1
CASSRSLSGAYEQYF TGTGCCAGCAGCCGAAGCCTTAGCGGAGCCTACGAGCAGTACTTC - TRBV7-2 - TRBJ2-7
CASSYSGTENIQYF TGTGCCAGCAGTTATTCCGGGACGGAAAACATTCAGTACTTC many TRBV6-5 - TRBJ2-4
CASSLGGVLDTQYF TGTGCCAGCAGCTTAGGCGGAGTGCTGGATACGCAGTATTTT few TRBV7-2 - TRBJ2-3
CASSGSLGAFF TGTGCCAGCAGTGGAAGTCTAGGAGCTTTCTTT many TRBV28 - TRBJ1-1
CASSRDTGSYEQYF TGTGCCAGCAGTAGGGACACAGGGTCCTACGAGCAGTACTTC few TRBV6-5 - TRBJ2-7
CASSPPPQTYEQYF TGTGCCAGCAGCCCACCCCCACAGACCTACGAGCAGTACTTC - TRBV28 - TRBJ2-7
CASSYSNEDTQYF TGTGCCAGCAGTTACTCGAACGAAGATACGCAGTATTTT few TRBV6-5 - TRBJ2-3
CASSLATGSTDTQYF TGTGCCAGCAGCTTAGCGACGGGAAGCACAGATACGCAGTATTTT - TRBV7-2 - TRBJ2-3
CASSLVSGVGSPLHF TGTGCCAGCAGCTTAGTCTCGGGGGTCGGTTCACCCCTCCACTTT few TRBV7-9 - TRBJ1-6
CSALDRGNQPQHF TGCAGCGCCCTTGACAGGGGCAATCAGCCCCAGCATTTT - TRBV29-1 TRBD1 TRBJ1-5
CASSRDLVASTDTQYF TGTGCCAGCAGCCGGGACTTAGTCGCCTCCACAGATACGCAGTATTTT many TRBV6-1 - TRBJ2-3
CASSSPGQGVYEQYF TGTGCCAGCAGCTCTCCGGGACAGGGGGTCTACGAGCAGTACTTC few TRBV7-2 TRBD1 TRBJ2-7
CASSLRSGGKEKLFF TGTGCCAGCAGCTTACGGTCAGGGGGCAAGGAAAAACTGTTTTTT many TRBV7-6 TRBD1 TRBJ1-4
CASNPLDRGPYEQYF TGTGCCAGCAACCCGTTGGACAGGGGGCCTTACGAGCAGTACTTC few TRBV7-2 TRBD1 TRBJ2-7
CASSYTWDRGNSPLHF TGTGCCAGCAGTTACACGTGGGACAGGGGCAATTCACCCCTCCACTTT - TRBV6-5 TRBD1 TRBJ1-6
CASTRNTEAFF TGTGCCAGCACCCGAAACACTGAAGCTTTCTTT - TRBV28 - TRBJ1-1
CASSPWVGSQADTQYF TGTGCCAGCAGCCCATGGGTGGGTAGCCAAGCAGATACGCAGTATTTT - TRBV3-1 - TRBJ2-3
CASSQDSNYGYTF TGTGCCAGCAGTCAAGACAGTAACTATGGCTACACCTTC few TRBV6-6 - TRBJ1-2
CASSLGGAGAFF TGTGCCAGCAGTTTAGGGGGCGCTGGAGCTTTCTTT - TRBV28 - TRBJ1-1
CASSYQGVDTGQAFF TGCGCCAGCAGTTATCAGGGTGTAGATACCGGACAAGCTTTCTTT - TRBV10-1 - TRBJ1-1
CASSLQGAGTTEAFF TGTGCCAGCAGCTTACAAGGGGCAGGGACCACCGAAGCTTTCTTT few TRBV7-2 - TRBJ1-1
CASSMGFGEAFF TGTGCCAGCAGCATGGGTTTTGGCGAAGCTTTCTTT - TRBV7-9 - TRBJ1-1
CSVEVNGNTIYF TGCAGCGTTGAAGTAAACGGAAACACCATATATTTT few TRBV29-1 - TRBJ1-3
CASSLLPSDWGSGQPQHF TGCGCCAGCAGCCTGCTCCCTAGCGACTGGGGAAGTGGGCAGCCCCAGCATTTT many TRBV4-1 - TRBJ1-5